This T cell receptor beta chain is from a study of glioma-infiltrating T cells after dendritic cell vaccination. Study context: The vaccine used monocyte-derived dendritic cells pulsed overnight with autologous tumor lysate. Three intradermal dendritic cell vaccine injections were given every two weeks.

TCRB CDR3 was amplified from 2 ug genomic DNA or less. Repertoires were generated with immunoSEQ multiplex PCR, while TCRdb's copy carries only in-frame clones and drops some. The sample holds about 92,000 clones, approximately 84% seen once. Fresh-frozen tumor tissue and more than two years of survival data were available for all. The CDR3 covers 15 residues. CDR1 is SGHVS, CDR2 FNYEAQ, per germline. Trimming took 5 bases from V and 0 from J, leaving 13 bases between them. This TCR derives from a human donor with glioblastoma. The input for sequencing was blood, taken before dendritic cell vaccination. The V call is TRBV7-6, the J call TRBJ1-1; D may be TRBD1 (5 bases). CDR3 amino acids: CASSPGIGMNTEAFF. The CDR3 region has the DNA TGTGCCAGCAGCCCAGGGATTGGGATGAACACTGAAGCTTTCTTT.